The 25 T cell receptor beta chains listed next were all sequenced from one sample in a study of prognosis after radiotherapy for stage I lung cancer. Multiplex PCR, run in two rounds, amplified TCR beta CDR3 from genomic DNA. Primers targeting each individual TRBV and TRBJ gene were applied in first-round PCR. Via MiXCR, TCRdb re-called the multiplex PCR reads, giving one row per CDR3 protein. Among 25,000 to 35,000 distinct CDR3 sequences listed, about half were seen once. This specimen was PBMCs, taken before or after stereotactic body radiation therapy (not recorded which). The receptors here all came from a donor aged 50 or older with non-small cell lung cancer.

This clonotype was seen repeatedly, ten times or more. The chain couples TRBV3-1 to TRBJ1-6; D ambiguous. V gave up 4 bases and J gave up 10 bases, with 11 bases separating them. CDR1 is LGHDT, CDR2 YNNKEL, per germline (reference sequence). The CDR3 consists of 13 residues. The chain's CDR3 is CASSPHPGSPLHF. The CDR3 DNA is TGTGCCAGCAGCCCCCACCCGGGCTCACCCCTCCACTTT.

The sample holds many counts of this clonotype. The chain links TRBV3-1 to TRBJ2-5; 8 bases align to TRBD2. Germline lookup yields CDR1 LGHDT and CDR2 YNNKEL (reference sequence). CDR3 length equals 14 residues. V lost 2 bases to trimming and J lost 6 bases; unmatched junction nucleotides: 5. The CDR3 region has the DNA TGTGCCAGCAGCCAAAGCGGGGGAGGAAAGACCCAGTACTTC. Its translation: CASSQSGGGKTQYF.

This clonotype was counted a few times. The chain is built from TRBV18 and TRBJ2-1; tentatively, D is TRBD2 (6 bases). CDR3 length: 15 residues. Trimming removed 0 bases at V and 1 base at J, with 7 bases between. Germline V gene data show CDR1 as KGHSH and CDR2 as LQKENI. Here the CDR3 DNA reads TGTGCCAGCTCACCACCCGGGAGTTCCTACAATGAGCAGTTCTTC. As protein: CASSPPGSSYNEQFF.

Judged by abundance, this clonotype is medium-sized. This rearrangement joins TRBV2 to TRBJ1-2, with 7 bases aligning to TRBD1. CDR3 length: 14 residues. The trim removed 5 bases at V and 2 bases at J, leaving 5 bases unmatched. Germline CDR1 is SNHLY and CDR2 is FYNNEI. This chain's CDR3 is CASSQTGRNYGYTF. In DNA, the CDR3 is TGTGCCAGCAGTCAGACAGGGCGAAACTATGGCTACACCTTC.

The chain joins TRBV19 to TRBJ2-2; D tentatively fits TRBD1 or TRBD2 (5 bases each). This CDR3 has 16 amino acids. In germline, CDR1 is LNHDA, CDR2 SQIVND (reference sequence). Trimming took 7 bases from V and 6 from J, leaving 21 bases between them. The CDR3 DNA follows: TGTGCCAGTACAGCAGGGACGGGGAAAGTTGCCGGGGAGCTGTTTTTT. Translation gives CASTAGTGKVAGELFF.

Notes on this clonotype: A read error may be the cause here, since a much bigger clone is one base away. V usage is TRBV2 and J usage is TRBJ1-2, with a possible D match to TRBD1 (5 bases). The germline V gene has CDR1 SNHLY and CDR2 FYNNEI. This CDR3 region has 14 residues. The CDR3 sequence is CVSSLGQTNHGYTF. The CDR3, as DNA: TGTGTCAGCAGCTTGGGGCAGACTAACCATGGCTACACCTTC.

On this clonotype: Given a much more abundant clone one base away, this may be a read error. The V call is TRBV19, the J call TRBJ1-4; 11 bases line up with TRBD1. This CDR3 region has 18 residues. V shed 7 bases, J shed 8 bases, and the junction held 18 bases outside the gene matches. The germline gives CDR1 LNHDA, CDR2 SQIVND (reference sequence). The CDR3 loop is CASIMRTGGGPLTEKLFF. CDR3 in DNA: TGTGCCAGTATTATGAGGACAGGGGGCGGCCCTCTGACCGAAAAACTGTTTTTT.

This chain joins TRBV5-1 and TRBJ1-1; D not certain. The V gene lost 4 bases and the J gene lost 1 base, with 14 bases spanning the gap. This CDR3 comprises 15 residues. Germline CDR1 SGHRS, CDR2 YFSETQ. CDR3 sequence reads: CASSVQPSENTEAFF. CDR3 bases: TGCGCCAGCAGCGTTCAGCCGAGCGAGAACACTGAAGCTTTCTTT. The whole variable domain, remainder taken from reference TRBV5-1 and TRBJ1-1, is KAGVTQTPRYLIKTRGQQVTLSCSPISGHRSVSWYQQTPGQGLQFLFEYFSETQRNKGNFPGRFSGRQFSNSRSEMNVSTLELGDSALYLCASSVQPSENTEAFFGQGTRLTVV.

The V gene is TRBV24-1, the J gene TRBJ2-1; TRBD1 agrees at 9 bases. Germline CDR1 reads KGHDR; CDR2 reads SFDVKD. This CDR3 has 15 amino acids. V dropped 10 bases and J dropped 6; count of bases not matched to a gene: 12. CDR3 residues: CATERTGVISNEQFF. The CDR3 DNA reads TGTGCCACTGAAAGGACAGGGGTCATTAGCAATGAGCAGTTCTTC.

Details on this clonotype: A far larger clone is one base from this, pointing to a likely read error. The chain has TRBV6-4 and TRBJ1-5, with D tentatively TRBD1 (5 bases). The CDR3 is made up of 15 amino acids. CDR1 and CDR2 from the germline V gene are MRHNA and SNTAGT. The CDR3 DNA is TGTGCCAGCATGATCCTTAGAGGGGCGAATCAGCCCAAGCATTTT. Protein: CASMILRGANQPKHF.

In regard to this clonotype: One junction end disagrees with the germline gene, perhaps due to a read error. This chain joins TRBV24-1 and TRBJ2-3; TRBD2 aligns across 10 bases. The CDR3 totals 16 residues. Per the germline V gene, CDR1 is KGHDR and CDR2 is SFDVKD. The CDR3, as DNA: TGTTCCACCAGTTATCCTAGCGGGAGCGGCCGAGATACGCAGTATTTT. It codes for CSTSYPSGSGRDTQYF.

In this sample, this clonotype is medium-sized. J is TRBJ1-5 and V is TRBV12-5; D is perhaps TRBD1 (5 bases). V lost 6 bases, J lost 6 bases, and 12 bases lay in between. Germline CDR1 is LGHNT and CDR2 is FRNRAP. CDR3 size: 13 residues. The CDR3 sequence: CASGQRGGQPQHF. CDR3 DNA: TGTGCTAGTGGCCAGAGGGGCGGTCAGCCCCAGCATTTT.

V usage is TRBV10-3 and J usage is TRBJ2-1, with 7 nucleotides matching TRBD2. With 7 bases clipped from V and 4 bases from J, the junction kept 16 bases outside the gene matches. CDR3 length: 17 amino acids. CDR1 and CDR2 from the germline V gene are ENHRY and SYGVKD. For the CDR3, the DNA is TGTGCCATCAAAGCACCTGGACTAGAGGGAGTGTACAATGAGCAGTTCTTC. Translating gives CAIKAPGLEGVYNEQFF.

This clonotype is medium-sized within its sample. The chain uses TRBV6-4 and TRBJ1-5; perhaps TRBD1 as D (6 bases). CDR1 and CDR2 from the germline V gene are MRHNA and SNTAGT. V was pared by 3 bases and J by 2 bases, with 11 bases between. CDR3 length: 15 residues. The CDR3 is CASSDTGHRNQPQHF. The CDR3 DNA sequence: TGTGCCAGCAGTGATACGGGACATCGCAATCAGCCCCAGCATTTT.

This clonotype was seen many times. The chain employs TRBV12-3 or TRBV12-4 and TRBJ2-4; 9 nucleotides match TRBD1. The CDR3 loop spans 17 amino acids. V shed 6 bases and J 1 base; nucleotides not matched to a gene: 10. The CDR3 nucleotides read TGTGCCAGCAGCCCTATCGGGACAGGGAGGGCCAAAAACATTCAGTACTTC. Encoded protein: CASSPIGTGRAKNIQYF.

The chain combines TRBV20-1 with TRBJ2-7; tentatively, D is TRBD2 (6 bases). The germline V and J ends were trimmed by 1 base and 0 bases, with 10 bases remaining between them. CDR1 and CDR2 from the germline V gene are DFQATT and SNEGSKA (reference sequence). The CDR3 is made up of 14 amino acids. The CDR3 loop is CSARGTGVSYEQYF. The CDR3 bases are TGCAGTGCTAGAGGAACGGGAGTCTCCTACGAGCAGTACTTC.

This clonotype was observed many times. Possible read error: a much larger clone is one base away. The chain carries TRBV11-2 and TRBJ1-1; D is unclear. V was shortened by 0 bases and J by 6 bases, with 5 bases between the two germline ends. This CDR3 comprises 12 residues. CDR1 is SGHAT and CDR2 is FQNNGV in the germline V gene. Here the CDR3 DNA reads TGTGCCAGCAGCTTAGATTCCTCTGAAGCTTTCTTT. Its translation: CASSLDSSEAFF.

The table lists this clonotype with a few counts. Given a much more abundant clone one base away, this may be a read error. CDR3 DNA: TGTGCCAGCAGGACAGGGGTTTGGGTGACTGAAGCTTCCTTT. Residues: CASRTGVWVTEASF. The chain links TRBV6-2 or TRBV6-3 to TRBJ1-1; the match to TRBD1 covers 8 bases. The V gene's germline CDR1 is MNHEY and CDR2 SVGEGT. There are 14 residues in the CDR3.

As to this clonotype: This is likely an artifact of a read error, given a far larger clone one base away. The chain combines TRBV20-1 with TRBJ2-1, with D tentatively TRBD2 (6 bases). The germline CDR1 and CDR2 sequences are DFQATT and SNEGSKA (reference sequence). The V end lost 8 bases, the J end lost 13 bases, and 27 bases lay between the germline ends. The CDR3 has 14 amino acids. DNA of the CDR3: TGCAGTTCTTGGACGGGAGTCCTCCCGGAGACCCAGTTCTTC. It is translated as CSSWTGVLPETQFF.

This clonotype is deemed medium-sized. The rearrangement links TRBV12-3 or TRBV12-4 to TRBJ1-6; D gene uncertain. The CDR3 totals 15 residues. Trimming removed 1 base at V and 2 bases at J, with 6 bases between. The DNA of the CDR3 is TGTGCCAGCAGTTTAGGGGGAGCCTATAATTCACCCCTCCACTTT. Its protein product is CASSLGGAYNSPLHF.

Note on this clonotype: The germline gene is not matched at one end of the junction; a read error may be the cause. This chain uses TRBV2 with TRBJ1-2; D uncertain. CDR1 is SNHLY, CDR2 FYNNEI, per germline. CDR3 length: 15 amino acids. The CDR3 bases are TGCGCCAGCAGTGTGGTTGGGTCTCGGGGCTATGGCTACACCTTC. Amino acids: CASSVVGSRGYGYTF. Full variable domain (missing parts from reference TRBV2 and TRBJ1-2): EPEVTQTPSHQVTQMGQEVILRCVPISNHLYFYWYRQILGQKVEFLVSFYNNEISEKSEIFDDQFSVERPDGSNFTLKIRSTKLEDSAMYFCASSVVGSRGYGYTFGSGTRLTVV.

Note on this clonotype: This sequence may be a read error, since a much larger clone differs from it by one base. The rearrangement links TRBV5-1 to TRBJ2-1; no reliable D call. CDR1 SGHRS and CDR2 YFSETQ come from the germline V gene. The CDR3 loop spans 13 amino acids. The V end was cut by 6 bases, the J end by 7 bases, with 14 bases between. The CDR3 sequence: CASTSDVSNEQFF. The CDR3 bases are TGCGCCAGCACATCTGATGTCTCAAATGAGCAGTTCTTC. Using reference TRBV5-1 and TRBJ2-1 for the parts outside the CDR3, the full variable domain is KAGVTQTPRYLIKTRGQQVTLSCSPISGHRSVSWYQQTPGQGLQFLFEYFSETQRNKGNFPGRFSGRQFSNSRSEMNVSTLELGDSALYLCASTSDVSNEQFFGPGTRLTVL.

A word on this clonotype: Since no conserved phenylalanine or tryptophan closes the CDR3, a read error is the likely cause. The chain recombines TRBV10-3 with TRBJ1-5; 12 bases are shared with TRBD1. This CDR3 comprises 15 residues. The trim removed 8 bases at V and 2 bases at J, leaving 4 bases unmatched. From germline, CDR1 is ENHRY and CDR2 SYGVKD. CDR3 nucleotide sequence: TGTGCCATCGGGACAGGGGGCGGTGGCAATCAGCCCCAGCATTCT. Encoded protein: CAIGTGGGGNQPQHS.

By share, this clonotype ranks as medium-sized. V gene TRBV6-1 combines with J gene TRBJ1-1; 9 bases agree with TRBD1. The CDR3 sequence is 13 residues long. Germline V CDR1 and CDR2: MNHNS, SASEGT. Trimming cost V 7 bases and J 7 bases; bases outside gene matches: 7. The CDR3 here is CASNSGQGDEAFF. The CDR3 DNA reads TGTGCCAGCAACTCGGGACAGGGTGATGAAGCTTTCTTT.

This clonotype was counted at least ten times. The chain joins TRBV7-9 to TRBJ2-7; D is ambiguous. Germline-derived CDR1 and CDR2 are SEHNR and FQNEAQ (reference sequence). With 5 bases removed from V and 4 bases from J, the gap between germline ends came to 9 bases. CDR3 length: 12 residues. For the CDR3, the DNA is TGTGCCAGCAGCCGGGCCGGATACGAGCAGTACTTC. Encoded protein: CASSRAGYEQYF.